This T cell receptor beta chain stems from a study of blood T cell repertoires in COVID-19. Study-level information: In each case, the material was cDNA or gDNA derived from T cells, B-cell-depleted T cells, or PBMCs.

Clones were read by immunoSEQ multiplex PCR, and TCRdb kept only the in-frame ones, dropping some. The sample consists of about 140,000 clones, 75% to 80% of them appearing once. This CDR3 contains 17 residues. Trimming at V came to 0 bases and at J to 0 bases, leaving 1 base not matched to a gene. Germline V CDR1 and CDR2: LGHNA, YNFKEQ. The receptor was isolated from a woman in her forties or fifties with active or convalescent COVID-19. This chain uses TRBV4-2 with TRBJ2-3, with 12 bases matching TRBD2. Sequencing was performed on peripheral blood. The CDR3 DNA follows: TGTGCCAGCAGCCAAGACGGGACTAGCGGGAGCACAGATACGCAGTATTTT. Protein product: CASSQDGTSGSTDTQYF.